The 15 T cell receptor beta chains given below trace back to one sample, sequenced in a study of T cells after yellow fever vaccination. TCRdb processed the 5' RACE reads anew with MiXCR; each CDR3 protein has one entry. The sample holds around 300,000 distinct CDR3 sequences, approximately 4.5% seen once. The sample in question was PBMCs, obtained 15 days after the yellow fever booster vaccination. Every receptor here comes from a man between 18 and 35 years old who received the YFV17D yellow fever vaccine.

This clonotype was seen at least ten times. J is TRBJ2-1 and V is TRBV5-1, with D maybe TRBD1 (5 bases). CDR1 and CDR2 (germline): SGHRS, YFSETQ. The CDR3 consists of 15 residues. Trimming took 1 base from V and 6 from J, leaving 14 bases between them. Here the CDR3 reads CASSLFTGVGNEQFF. CDR3 DNA: TGCGCCAGCAGCTTGTTTACAGGTGTGGGCAATGAGCAGTTCTTC. The full variable domain, completed using reference TRBV5-1 and TRBJ2-1, is KAGVTQTPRYLIKTRGQQVTLSCSPISGHRSVSWYQQTPGQGLQFLFEYFSETQRNKGNFPGRFSGRQFSNSRSEMNVSTLELGDSALYLCASSLFTGVGNEQFFGPGTRLTVL.

This clonotype appeared a few times. V is TRBV6-2 or TRBV6-3 and J is TRBJ2-7; D may match TRBD1 or TRBD2 (7 bases each). The germline V gene has CDR1 MNHEY and CDR2 SVGEGT. This CDR3 is built from 16 residues. V was pared by 7 bases and J by 3 bases, with 22 bases between. CDR3 loop: CASNKQGLAVHYEQYV. The CDR3 nucleotides are TGTGCCAGCAACAAACAGGGGCTAGCGGTCCACTACGAGCAGTACGTC.

This clonotype showed up just a few times. This rearrangement joins TRBV12-3 or TRBV12-4 to TRBJ2-3, with D possibly matching TRBD1 (6 bases). This CDR3 contains 16 residues. V dropped 3 bases and J dropped 4 bases, with 17 bases sitting between them. In DNA, the CDR3 is TGTGCCAGCAGTTTGTTTGGTCAGGGGATGGCAGATACGCAGTATTTT. Its translation is CASSLFGQGMADTQYF.

This clonotype was seen a few times. The rearrangement links TRBV12-3 or TRBV12-4 to TRBJ1-4; the D gene is possibly TRBD1 (6 bases). CDR3 length: 15 residues. V dropped 4 bases and J dropped 6 bases, with 15 bases sitting between them. The CDR3 region is CASSYYQGKDEKLFF. CDR3 nucleotide sequence: TGTGCCAGCAGTTACTACCAGGGGAAGGATGAAAAACTGTTTTTT.

This clonotype was seen more than once but under ten times. The chain links TRBV9 to TRBJ2-2, with D possibly called TRBD1 or TRBD2 (5 bases each). Deletions cut 0 bases from V and 3 bases from J, with 9 bases between. The CDR3 covers 15 residues. In germline, CDR1 is SGDLS, CDR2 YYNGEE. As DNA, the CDR3 is TGTGCCAGCAGCGTAGGAGGGGTCGACACCGGGGAGCTGTTTTTT. Amino acid sequence: CASSVGGVDTGELFF. The variable domain in full, with the rest retrieved from reference TRBV9 and TRBJ2-2, is DSGVTQTPKHLITATGQRVTLRCSPRSGDLSVYWYQQSLDQGLQFLIQYYNGEERAKGNILERFSAQQFPDLHSELNLSSLELGDSALYFCASSVGGVDTGELFFGEGSRLTVL.

The chain carries TRBV4-3 and TRBJ1-1; possible D gene TRBD1, 6 bases. CDR3 length equals 15 residues. The ends were cut back, 2 bases at V and 4 bases at J, with 14 bases in the middle. The germline gives CDR1 LGHNA, CDR2 YSLEER. This chain's CDR3 is CASSQRARGGTEAFF. In DNA, the CDR3 is TGCGCCAGCAGCCAACGCGCCAGGGGTGGCACTGAAGCTTTCTTT.

At least ten counts were recorded for this clonotype. This chain connects TRBV4-1 to TRBJ1-5; D is perhaps TRBD1 (5 bases). The ends were cut back, 0 bases at V and 5 bases at J, with 14 bases in the middle. There are 16 residues in the CDR3. CDR1 and CDR2 (germline): MGHRA, YSYEKL. The CDR3 bases are TGCGCCAGCAGCCAAGATGCGGCAGGGAGTTATCAGCCCCAGCATTTT. Translating gives CASSQDAAGSYQPQHF.

This clonotype was detected ten times or more. In DNA form, the CDR3 reads TGTGCCAGCAGTTATTCCGGCTACGAGCAGTACTTC. Its protein product is CASSYSGYEQYF. The chain combines TRBV27 with TRBJ2-7, with D unresolved. The length of the CDR3 is 12 residues. Trimming left V 4 bases short and J 3 bases short, with 7 bases between. CDR1 MNHEY and CDR2 SMNVEV come from the germline V gene (reference sequence).

This clonotype was picked up a small number of times. V is TRBV29-1 and J is TRBJ2-5, with D perhaps assigned TRBD1 or TRBD2 (6 bases each). CDR1 and CDR2 (germline): SQVTM, ANQGSEA. The length of the CDR3 is 13 residues. Trimming took 7 bases from V and 7 from J, leaving 19 bases between them. The DNA for the CDR3 is TGCAGCGCCGGCGGGACACCTTATGGGACCCAGTACTTC. Its protein product is CSAGGTPYGTQYF.

This clonotype was detected many times. The chain employs TRBV5-1 and TRBJ1-2, with D perhaps TRBD1 (5 bases). The germline CDR1 and CDR2 sequences are SGHRS and YFSETQ. Trimming cost V 9 bases and J 0 bases, with 15 bases left between them. The CDR3 has 14 amino acids. CDR3 DNA sequence: TGCGCCACCGGCCTCGACAGTCCTAACTATGGCTACACCTTC. Its protein is CATGLDSPNYGYTF.

This clonotype was seen a few times. The rearrangement links TRBV7-2 to TRBJ1-5, with a tentative D call TRBD1 (5 bases). The V gene's germline CDR1 is SGHTA and CDR2 FQGNSA. The CDR3 runs to 14 residues. Trimming removed 5 bases at V and 5 bases at J, with 13 bases between. The CDR3 DNA sequence: TGTGCCAGCAGCCCCTCGGACATGTATCAGCCCCAGCATTTT. Protein product: CASSPSDMYQPQHF.

The rearrangement uses TRBV5-6 and TRBJ1-2; perhaps TRBD1 as D (5 bases). Looked up from germline, CDR1 is SGHDT and CDR2 is YYEEEE. Trimming stripped 0 bases from V and 6 bases from J, with 12 bases between. The CDR3 sequence is 14 residues long. CDR3 residues: CASSLAFRVDGYTF. The CDR3 DNA reads TGTGCCAGCAGCTTGGCCTTCAGGGTAGATGGCTACACCTTC.

At least ten counts were recorded for this clonotype. V is TRBV20-1 and J is TRBJ2-3, with a tentative D call TRBD2 (5 bases). CDR3 size: 15 residues. In germline, CDR1 is DFQATT, CDR2 SNEGSKA (reference sequence). Between the trimmed V and J ends, which lost 0 bases and 2 bases, there was a span of 12 bases. DNA of the CDR3: TGCAGTGCTAGAGATGCGAGCGGCTTCACAGATACGCAGTATTTT. As protein: CSARDASGFTDTQYF.

The V gene is TRBV29-1, the J gene TRBJ1-2; the D gene is possibly TRBD1 (5 bases). CDR3 length: 11 amino acids. CDR1 and CDR2 from the germline V gene are SQVTM and ANQGSEA. Between the trimmed V and J ends, which lost 4 bases and 4 bases, there was a span of 7 bases. CDR3 nucleotide sequence: TGCAGCGTTGCAGGGATCTATGGCTACACCTTC. Its protein product is CSVAGIYGYTF.

This clonotype came up a few times. The chain carries TRBV5-4 and TRBJ2-2; 7 nucleotides match TRBD2. The CDR3 has 17 amino acids. V dropped 0 bases and J dropped 0; count of bases not matched to a gene: 5. The germline V gene encodes CDR1 SGHNT and CDR2 YYREEE (reference sequence). The CDR3 DNA sequence: TGTGCCAGCAGCTTGGTGGGGCGGGGGTCGAACACCGGGGAGCTGTTTTTT. It yields the protein CASSLVGRGSNTGELFF. The whole variable domain, remainder taken from reference TRBV5-4 and TRBJ2-2, is ETGVTQSPTHLIKTRGQQVTLRCSSQSGHNTVSWYQQALGQGPQFIFQYYREEENGRGNFPPRFSGLQFPNYSSELNVNALELDDSALYLCASSLVGRGSNTGELFFGEGSRLTVL.